This T cell receptor (beta chain) was profiled in a study of identical twins. TCRdb analysed the 5' RACE reads with MiXCR anew, one entry per CDR3 protein. The repertoire consists of fewer than 800,000 distinct CDR3 sequences, with under 8.5% occurring once and the leading ten covering 1.5% to 2%. CDR3 length: 14 amino acids. Trimming shortened V by 5 bases and J by 6 bases, and 17 bases separated the two germline ends. The germline gives CDR1 MDHEN, CDR2 SYDVKM. Study-wide results and limits: With abundant cord blood beta clonotypes, insertions were fewer; memory repertoires showed no such pattern.

This clonotype was seen many times. Its antigen is as yet unknown. These data were also filed under a second study, of yellow fever vaccine responses in identical twins.

The receptor's source is a young woman in good health. Sequenced input: PBMCs. This chain joins TRBV28 and TRBJ2-7; perhaps TRBD1 as D (6 bases). The CDR3 is CASSTTGQVFEQYF. In nucleotides, the CDR3 is TGTGCCAGCAGTACGACGGGACAAGTTTTCGAGCAGTACTTC. Drawing the rest from reference TRBV28 and TRBJ2-7, the complete variable domain is DVKVTQSSRYLVKRTGEKVFLECVQDMDHENMFWYRQDPGLGLRLIYFSYDVKMKEKGDIPEGYSVSREKKERFSLILESASTNQTSMYLCASSTTGQVFEQYFGPGTRLTVT.